This paragraph covers one T cell receptor beta chain sequence. This clonotype was found a few times. Its antigen remains unidentified. Base-call qualities are not available, and no considerably larger clone is one nucleotide away. This entry is derived from a study of T cell repertoires in cytomegalovirus infection (dated by TCRdb to the late 2010s). About the study as a whole: Donor HLA type was relevant to the analysis, as public TCR beta signatures indicated carriage of CMV infection together with the matching HLA type. Broader findings and caveats from the paper: Cumulative frequency of public TCR beta family members discriminated carriers of CMV infection plus the relevant HLA type in this cohort and an independent roughly 330-donor cohort. The ex vivo response was dominated by HLA-C-restricted CMV-specific TCR beta clonotypes, and the single most frequent clonotype in two of eight donors was supplied by these HLA-C-restricted clonotypes.

CDR1 is given as MNHNS and CDR2 as SASEGT, both from the germline V gene. From V the trimming removes 7 bases and from J it removes 7 bases, while the gene matches leave 26 bases of the junction unaccounted for. From the cysteine up to the phenylalanine, the CDR3 has a length of 19 residues. The CDR3 DNA has 57 bases and is translated from base 1. The listed sequencing device is Illumina HiSeq 1500. TCRdb reworked the public reads: Q25 trimming with fastp, MiXCR clone assembly, productive beta chains retained. Rows with a matching CDR3 protein are joined into one entry that keeps the most common DNA and genes. This sample gives around 450,000 distinct CDR3 sequences in total; approximately 33% of them show up just once. The ten top clones hold approximately 15% of the sample.

This receptor was taken from a human donor in good health (CMV status not recorded). Some clones in this sample may be carry-over from other donors' samples. Sequences were obtained from PBMCs. The chain is assembled from TRBV6-1 and TRBJ1-1; TRBD1 aligns with 8 central bases. The DNA reads as follows: TGTGCCAGCACCCCCCGACTGAGGGGACAGGCGGCGGGATCCCTTGAAGCTTTCTTT. It is translated as CASTPRLRGQAAGSLEAFF.